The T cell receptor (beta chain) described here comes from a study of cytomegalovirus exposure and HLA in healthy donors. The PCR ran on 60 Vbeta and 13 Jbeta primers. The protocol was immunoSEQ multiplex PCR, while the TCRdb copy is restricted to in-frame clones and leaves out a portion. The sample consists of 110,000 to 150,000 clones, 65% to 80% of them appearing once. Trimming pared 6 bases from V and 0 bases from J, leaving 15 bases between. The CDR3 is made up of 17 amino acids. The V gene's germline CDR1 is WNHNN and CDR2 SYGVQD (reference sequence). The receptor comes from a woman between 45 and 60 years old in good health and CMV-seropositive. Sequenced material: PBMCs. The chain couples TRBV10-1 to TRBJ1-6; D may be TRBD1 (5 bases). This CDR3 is CASRGGEGSSYNSPLHF. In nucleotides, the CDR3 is TGCGCCAGCAGGGGGGGGGAGGGAAGCTCCTATAATTCACCCCTCCACTTT.